Below, 14 T cell receptor beta chains from the same sample are listed, as sequenced in a study of T cell clonality in common variable immunodeficiency. Generated by immunoSEQ multiplex PCR, the TCRdb table keeps only in-frame clones and is missing some. The table lists tens of thousands of clones, with no singletons. The sequencing input was peripheral blood mononuclear cells. The receptor set was obtained from a person between 18 and 70 years old in good health.

This clone was observed many times. The read ends 3 residues before the CDR3 terminus; that terminus is restored from the germline J gene. J is TRBJ2-3 and V is TRBV5-1; D gene ambiguous. CDR3 length equals 16 residues. Trimming took 2 bases from V and 1 from J, leaving 14 bases between them. From germline, CDR1 is SGHRS and CDR2 YFSETQ. The part of the CDR3 DNA that was read is TGCGCCAGCAGCTTAAAGGTCTCGGGTGGCACAGATACG. It yields the protein CASSLKVSGGTDT. The whole CDR3 protein is CASSLKVSGGTDTQYF.

This clone was observed many times. CDR3 DNA (partial): TGTGCCAGCAAGGTAGCGGGAGGGCCCTACGAG. As protein: CASKVAGGPYE. The complete CDR3 sequence is CASKVAGGPYEQYF. The chain joins TRBV2 to TRBJ2-7; the match to TRBD2 covers 11 bases. The read is 3 residues too short to cover the CDR3 end, so that end is filled in from the germline J gene. The CDR3 runs 14 residues. V gave up 7 bases and J gave up 2 bases; unmatched junction bases: 4. Germline CDR1 is SNHLY and CDR2 is FYNNEI.

Many counts were recorded for this clone. The read halts 3 residues ahead of the CDR3 end, with the missing end drawn from the germline J gene. The chain has TRBV20-1 and TRBJ2-7; 7 nucleotides agree with TRBD1. Germline V gives CDR1 DFQATT, CDR2 SNEGSKA (reference sequence). V lost 6 bases, J lost 5 bases, and 13 bases stayed unmatched. The CDR3 has 14 amino acids. The covered CDR3 bases are TGCAGTGCGCGGCACGAGACAGGGATTAACGAG. Protein: CSARHETGINE. The full CDR3 sequence reads CSARHETGINEQYF.

This clone appeared many times. The CDR3 is cut off 3 residues early in the read; its end comes from the germline J gene. The chain has TRBV5-1 and TRBJ1-3; 7 bases line up with TRBD1. This CDR3 is 15 amino acids long. CDR1 and CDR2 from the germline V gene are SGHRS and YFSETQ. V trimming: 3 bases; J trimming: 2 bases; junction bases outside the gene matches: 5. This CDR3 reads CASSSTGEAGNTIYF. CDR3 DNA, as far as it was read: TGCGCCAGCAGCTCAACAGGGGAGGCTGGAAACACC.

There are many counts of this clone. The read terminates 3 residues ahead of where the CDR3 ends, so the germline J gene completes it. The chain uses TRBV18 and TRBJ2-1; tentatively, D is TRBD2 (6 bases). The V end lost 2 bases, the J end lost 2 bases, and 19 bases lay between the germline ends. Germline lookup yields CDR1 KGHSH and CDR2 LQKENI. The CDR3 is 18 amino acids. The sequenced part of the CDR3 DNA is TGTGCCAGCTCACCATTATTCGGGCGGGATCTCACCTACAATGAG. Its protein is CASSPLFGRDLTYNE. In full, the CDR3 reads CASSPLFGRDLTYNEQFF.

This clone was detected ten times or more. The read ends 3 residues shy of where the CDR3 ends; the end is completed using the germline J gene. This chain joins TRBV30 and TRBJ2-7; tentative D call: TRBD1 (5 bases). The CDR3 totals 12 residues. The germline gives CDR1 GTSNPN, CDR2 SVGIG (reference sequence). The V gene lost 2 bases and the J gene lost 4 bases, with 9 bases spanning the gap. CDR3 DNA (partial): TGTGCCTGGAGTTCTACAGGTTACGAG. Protein product: CAWSSTGYE. The whole CDR3 is CAWSSTGYEQYF.

In this sample, this clone turned up many times. CDR3 DNA (partial): TGTGCCAGCAGTGAAAGCGTCAGCGGGGATACG. This gives the protein CASSESVSGDT. From start to end, the CDR3 is CASSESVSGDTQYF. This sequence joins TRBV6-1 and TRBJ2-3, with D perhaps TRBD2 (6 bases). The CDR3 end falls 3 residues outside the read, so it is completed with the germline J gene. This CDR3 region has 14 residues. Between the trimmed V and J ends, which lost 2 bases and 6 bases, there was a span of 12 bases. CDR1 and CDR2 from the germline V gene are MNHNS and SASEGT.

In this sample, this clone turned up many times. With the read ending 3 residues before the CDR3 end, the germline J gene is used to fill in that end. The genes are TRBV18 and TRBJ2-2; 12 bases are shared with TRBD2. Trimming at V came to 3 bases and at J to 6 bases, leaving 5 bases not matched to a gene. Germline V gene data show CDR1 as KGHSH and CDR2 as LQKENI. This CDR3 region has 16 residues. This CDR3 is CASSPTSGSLAGELFF. CDR3 bases read: TGTGCCAGCTCACCGACTAGCGGGAGCCTCGCCGGGGAG.

This clone has a count of ten or more. Read data end 3 residues before the CDR3 end; the end is taken from the germline J gene. The chain carries TRBV5-1 and TRBJ2-7; D unclear. Germline V CDR1 and CDR2: SGHRS, YFSETQ. Trimming stripped 0 bases from V and 0 bases from J, with 7 bases between. The CDR3 extends over 14 amino acids. The sequenced part of the CDR3 DNA is TGCGCCAGCAGCTTGGCCCAGGACTCCTACGAG. This translates into CASSLAQDSYE. The full-length CDR3 reads as CASSLAQDSYEQYF.

The sample holds many counts of this clone. The read terminates 3 residues ahead of where the CDR3 ends, so the germline J gene completes it. The chain combines TRBV29-1 with TRBJ2-4, with TRBD2 matching 13 bases. The junction had 1 base not matched to a gene; V was cut back by 7 bases and J by 7 bases. The CDR3 runs 12 residues. Germline V lookup: CDR1 SQVTM, CDR2 ANQGSEA. CDR3 sequence: CSGTSGSNIQYF. Incomplete CDR3 DNA: TGCAGCGGGACTAGCGGGAGTAACATT.

About this clone: The read stops 3 residues short of the end of the CDR3; the missing end is completed from the germline J gene. V and J are TRBV10-2 and TRBJ1-1; TRBD1 agrees at 9 bases. Germline V gene lookup returns CDR1 WSHSY and CDR2 SAAADI. Trimming at V came to 10 bases and at J to 7 bases, leaving 13 bases not matched to a gene. The CDR3 extends over 14 amino acids. The CDR3 region is CAITADRGRSEAFF. CDR3 DNA (partial): TGCGCCATTACGGCGGACAGGGGACGGAGTGAA.

This chain's CDR3 is CSVPTGGDQPQHF. The DNA read from the CDR3 is TGCAGTGTCCCGACAGGGGGCGATCAGCCC. This rearrangement joins TRBV20-1 to TRBJ1-5, with 10 bases lining up with TRBD1. The sequenced fragment ends 3 residues before the CDR3 boundary, so the rest is inferred from the germline J gene. This CDR3 comprises 13 residues. V lost 7 bases to trimming and J lost 5 bases; unmatched junction nucleotides: 5. Germline-derived CDR1 and CDR2 are DFQATT and SNEGSKA (reference sequence).

This clone has at least ten counts. Read sequence stops 3 residues before the CDR3 end, and the germline J gene provides the missing end. The chain carries TRBV19 and TRBJ2-3; D possibly uses TRBD1 or TRBD2 (6 bases each). V lost 5 bases to trimming and J lost 1 base, with 13 bases between them. CDR1 and CDR2 (germline): LNHDA, SQIVND (reference sequence). This CDR3 is 15 amino acids long. The CDR3 is CASSLSGEGTDTQYF. The DNA read from the CDR3 is TGTGCCAGTAGTTTGTCAGGGGAGGGCACAGATACG.

This clone was counted ten times or more. With the read ending 3 residues before the CDR3 end, the germline J gene is used to fill in that end. The V and J genes are TRBV2 and TRBJ2-4; weak D call: TRBD1 (7 bases). V was cut by 1 base and J by 6 bases, with 10 bases left in between. CDR1 is SNHLY and CDR2 is FYNNEI in the germline V gene. CDR3 length equals 14 residues. The CDR3 here is CASSEGQGGNIQYF. The sequenced part of the CDR3 DNA is TGTGCCAGCAGTGAAGGGCAGGGGGGAAACATT.